Following are 14 T cell receptor beta chains from one sample sequenced in a study of T cell responses to AZD1222 COVID-19 vaccine. Repertoires were generated with immunoSEQ multiplex PCR, while TCRdb's copy carries only in-frame clones and drops some. This sample has approximately 14,000 clones, with 70% to 85% found just once. The sequencing here drew on peripheral blood, taken 28 days after the second AZD1222 dose. The receptors here all came from an adult who received the AZD1222 COVID-19 vaccine.

The chain uses TRBV3-1 (or the pseudogene TRBV3-2) and TRBJ2-7; 9 bases fit TRBD2. CDR1 and CDR2 (germline): LGHDT, YNNKEL (reference sequence). The CDR3 has 15 residues. V was clipped by 4 bases and J by 7 bases; unmatched bases: 11. The CDR3 DNA sequence: TGTGCCAGCAGCCCTTATGCGGGAGGGCTGGGAGAGCAGTACTTC. Residues: CASSPYAGGLGEQYF.

This clone has more than one count but fewer than ten. The chain carries TRBV19 and TRBJ1-4; D is unclear. Looked up from germline, CDR1 is LNHDA and CDR2 is SQIVND (reference sequence). Trimming pared 0 bases from V and 0 bases from J, leaving 11 bases between. This CDR3 region has 17 residues. CDR3: CASSIEDTYATNEKLFF. The CDR3 DNA sequence: TGTGCCAGTAGTATAGAAGATACTTATGCAACTAATGAAAAACTGTTTTTT.

This clone has more than one count but fewer than ten. The chain couples TRBV2 to TRBJ2-7; D is perhaps TRBD1 (7 bases). Germline loops: CDR1 SNHLY, CDR2 FYNNEI. Trimming left V 8 bases short and J 0 bases short, with 14 bases between. The CDR3 runs to 14 residues. The CDR3 loop is CASVAQGGSYEQYF. DNA for the CDR3: TGTGCCAGCGTTGCTCAGGGGGGCTCCTACGAGCAGTACTTC.

The chain couples TRBV3-1 (or the pseudogene TRBV3-2) to TRBJ2-7; maybe TRBD1 (6 bases). The germline CDR1 and CDR2 sequences are LGHDT and YNNKEL (reference sequence). Trimming removed 1 base from V and 2 bases from J, with 9 bases in between. CDR3 size: 14 residues. The CDR3 coding sequence is TGTGCCAGCAGCCAAGGCAGGGGTCCCTACGAGCAGTACTTC. Translating gives CASSQGRGPYEQYF.

V usage is TRBV11-3 and J usage is TRBJ2-1; 14 nucleotides line up with TRBD2. With V trimmed by 5 bases and J by 7 bases, 7 bases remained unmatched. This CDR3 has 16 amino acids. CDR1 SGHNT and CDR2 YENEEA come from the germline V gene. The chain's CDR3 is CASSPRTSGRWNEQFF. CDR3 bases: TGTGCCAGCAGCCCCCGGACTAGCGGGAGGTGGAATGAGCAGTTCTTC.

The J gene is TRBJ2-3, the V gene TRBV10-3, with TRBD2 matching over 8 bases. Germline-derived CDR1 and CDR2 are ENHRY and SYGVKD. There are 16 residues in the CDR3. With 2 bases clipped from V and 0 bases from J, the junction kept 4 bases outside the gene matches. The CDR3 protein is CAISEVTSASTDTQYF. The CDR3 DNA is TGTGCCATCAGTGAGGTGACTAGCGCTAGCACAGATACGCAGTATTTT.

V and J are TRBV19 and TRBJ1-5, with D perhaps TRBD1 (5 bases). Germline-derived CDR1 and CDR2 are LNHDA and SQIVND (reference sequence). The CDR3 is 15 amino acids. V was cut by 6 bases and J by 0 bases, with 12 bases left in between. CDR3 coding DNA: TGTGCCAGTAGAAGATTGGGGGATAGCAATCAGCCCCAGCATTTT. Its protein is CASRRLGDSNQPQHF.

The V gene is TRBV12-3 or TRBV12-4, the J gene TRBJ2-2, with unresolved D. V was clipped by 8 bases and J by 7 bases, with 8 bases between them. The CDR3 spans 11 residues. The CDR3 loop is CASRRFGELFF. CDR3 nucleotide sequence: TGTGCCAGCCGTCGTTTCGGGGAGCTGTTTTTT.

V and J are TRBV19 and TRBJ1-1; TRBD1 matches at 7 bases. This CDR3 region has 15 residues. Germline loops: CDR1 LNHDA, CDR2 SQIVND (reference sequence). V shed 5 bases and J 6 bases; nucleotides not matched to a gene: 12. CDR3 protein: CASSGTSTGRSEAFF. For the CDR3, the DNA is TGTGCCAGTAGTGGCACCTCGACAGGGCGATCTGAAGCTTTCTTT.

The rearrangement links TRBV6-5 to TRBJ2-7; TRBD2 matches 14 bases. In germline, CDR1 is MNHEY, CDR2 SVGAGI. V lost 6 bases and J lost 5; bases outside the gene matches: 6. There are 15 residues in the CDR3. CDR3 sequence reads: CASRTGTSGSNEQYF. The CDR3 DNA is TGTGCCAGCAGAACCGGGACTAGCGGGAGCAACGAGCAGTACTTC.

The V gene is TRBV5-1, the J gene TRBJ2-2; D gene uncertain. CDR3 length: 12 residues. Germline V gene sequence: CDR1 SGHRS, CDR2 YFSETQ. V dropped 5 bases and J dropped 6 bases, with 8 bases sitting between them. The CDR3 loop reads CASRVRSGELFF. The CDR3, as DNA: TGCGCCAGCAGGGTGAGGTCCGGGGAGCTGTTTTTT.

The chain carries TRBV19 and TRBJ1-5, with D unclear. The CDR3 consists of 15 residues. The V end lost 7 bases, the J end lost 0 bases, and 13 bases lay between the germline ends. The germline gives CDR1 LNHDA, CDR2 SQIVND (reference sequence). The DNA for the CDR3 is TGTGCCAGTACCACGGACGGTTATAGCAATCAGCCCCAGCATTTT. Translation: CASTTDGYSNQPQHF.

This clone appeared a single time. The chain recombines TRBV6-1 with TRBJ1-5; 7 nucleotides align to TRBD1. Looked up from germline, CDR1 is MNHNS and CDR2 is SASEGT. V lost 3 bases to trimming and J lost 6 bases; unmatched junction nucleotides: 14. The CDR3 is made up of 17 amino acids. CDR3 nucleotide sequence: TGTGCCAGCAGTGACCAGTTAGGGGGCCCGCGGGGTCAGCCCCAGCATTTT. Encoded protein: CASSDQLGGPRGQPQHF.

This clone was recorded a few times. V usage is TRBV27 and J usage is TRBJ2-1; possibly TRBD2 for D (5 bases). CDR1 is MNHEY and CDR2 is SMNVEV in the germline V gene (reference sequence). CDR3 size: 13 residues. Trimming stripped 3 bases from V and 7 bases from J, with 10 bases between. The DNA of the CDR3 is TGTGCCAGCAGTTTGGGGAGCGTGAATGAGCAGTTCTTC. Its protein is CASSLGSVNEQFF.